The 22 T cell receptor beta chains reported below all come from one sample, sequenced in a study of read filtering for tumor transcriptome and immune sequencing. This library used roughly 430 ng RNA and molecular barcoded adaptors spanning alpha/delta and beta/gamma chains. In TCRdb, the reads were re-called with MiXCR into one record per CDR3 protein. The sample has approximately 62,000 distinct CDR3 sequences, roughly a fifth seen once. Sequenced material: a population of CD138-negative cells sorted from bone marrow. Receptors originate from a donor at least 40 years old with multiple myeloma.

There are many counts of this clonotype. The chain recombines TRBV5-1 with TRBJ2-5, with 9 bases aligning to TRBD2. V was clipped by 4 bases and J by 5 bases; unmatched bases: 3. The CDR3 spans 13 residues. Per germline, CDR1 SGHRS and CDR2 YFSETQ. CDR3 nucleotides: TGCGCCAGCAGCCTAGCGGGAAGGGAGACCCAGTACTTC. This sequence encodes CASSLAGRETQYF.

This clonotype was recorded many times. V and J are TRBV6-6 and TRBJ1-1; no reliable D call. The ends were cut back, 6 bases at V and 0 bases at J, with 8 bases in the middle. The V gene's germline CDR1 is MNHNY and CDR2 SVGAGI (reference sequence). CDR3 length: 13 amino acids. CDR3 coding DNA: TGTGCCAGCAGAGAGGGTTTGAACACTGAAGCTTTCTTT. Translation: CASREGLNTEAFF.

This clonotype was recorded at least ten times. This chain uses TRBV28 with TRBJ2-1; TRBD2 aligns across 8 bases. V was clipped by 4 bases and J by 16 bases; unmatched bases: 9. Germline V gives CDR1 MDHEN, CDR2 SYDVKM. The CDR3 has 12 residues. The CDR3: CASSSPGLVQFF. CDR3 DNA sequence: TGTGCCAGCAGTTCACCGGGACTAGTACAATTCTTC.

V is TRBV7-3 and J is TRBJ2-3; the D is unclear. The J call is in doubt because the DNA end fits TRBJ1-5 better. The CDR3 length is 15 residues. The V gene's germline CDR1 is SGHTA and CDR2 FQGTGA. CDR3 amino acids: CASIRGGLTTDTQHF. In DNA form, the CDR3 reads TGTGCCAGCATACGGGGAGGACTCACCACAGATACGCAGCATTTT.

This clonotype was found many times. The CDR3 bases are TGCAGTGCAACTGGACTAGCGGTTAAAGCCAAAAACATTCAGTACTTC. Amino acid sequence: CSATGLAVKAKNIQYF. The chain carries TRBV20-1 and TRBJ2-4, with 10 bases matching TRBD2. After removal of 6 bases from V and 0 bases from J, the junction contained 8 bases not matched to a gene. This CDR3 is built from 16 residues. Germline V lookup: CDR1 DFQATT, CDR2 SNEGSKA (reference sequence).

This clonotype ranks as medium-sized. The chain has TRBV6-6 and TRBJ2-1; 12 bases align to TRBD2. V dropped 4 bases and J dropped 4; count of bases not matched to a gene: 5. The CDR3 contains 16 residues. From germline, CDR1 is MNHNY and CDR2 SVGAGI (reference sequence). The CDR3 spells CASSSSGLAGYNEQFF. The DNA of the CDR3 is TGTGCCAGCAGTTCCAGCGGACTAGCGGGGTACAATGAGCAGTTCTTC.

The V and J genes are TRBV11-2 and TRBJ1-2; D not certain. The CDR3 runs to 15 residues. Germline V gene sequence: CDR1 SGHAT, CDR2 FQNNGV. Trimming shortened V by 1 base and J by 4 bases, and 13 bases separated the two germline ends. This CDR3 reads CASSLAETRSYGYTF. As DNA, the CDR3 is TGTGCCAGCAGCTTAGCCGAGACCAGGAGCTATGGCTACACCTTC.

This clonotype has a count of ten or more. The rearrangement joins TRBV2 to TRBJ1-1, with a tentative D call TRBD1 (6 bases). In germline, CDR1 is SNHLY, CDR2 FYNNEI. CDR3 length: 14 amino acids. V lost 6 bases and J lost 3, with 14 bases in between. CDR3: CASRRTDADTEAFF. CDR3 sequence (DNA): TGTGCCAGCAGGCGGACAGATGCTGACACTGAAGCTTTCTTT.

In this sample, this clonotype turned up many times. CDR3 DNA: TGCAGTGCTAGAGACCCCGACAGGGGAAATGAGCAGTTCTTC. Amino acids: CSARDPDRGNEQFF. The rearrangement uses TRBV20-1 and TRBJ2-1; 8 bases agree with TRBD1. There are 14 residues in the CDR3. V was pared by 0 bases and J by 7 bases, with 5 bases of the junction left unmatched. Germline-derived CDR1 and CDR2 are DFQATT and SNEGSKA (reference sequence).

A few counts support this clonotype. V is TRBV6-5 and J is TRBJ2-3; possibly TRBD2 for D (6 bases). Germline V gene data show CDR1 as MNHEY and CDR2 as SVGAGI. The CDR3 is made up of 12 amino acids. V was trimmed by 7 bases and J by 8 bases, leaving 13 bases between them. Here the CDR3 reads CASIGGRGTQYF. CDR3 nucleotides: TGTGCCAGCATCGGGGGTAGGGGTACGCAGTATTTT.

This clonotype was counted ten times or more. J is TRBJ2-3 and V is TRBV7-9; 9 bases map to TRBD2. The CDR3 extends over 14 amino acids. CDR1 SEHNR and CDR2 FQNEAQ come from the germline V gene (reference sequence). V was pared by 11 bases and J by 2 bases, with 8 bases of the junction left unmatched. This CDR3 is CAGSRLAVTDTQYF. In nucleotides, the CDR3 is TGTGCCGGGTCCCGACTAGCGGTCACAGATACGCAGTATTTT.

This clonotype was seen at least ten times. V usage is TRBV28 and J usage is TRBJ2-7; unclear D gene. Deletions cut 7 bases from V and 3 bases from J, with 16 bases between. CDR1 and CDR2 (germline): MDHEN, SYDVKM. The CDR3 consists of 14 residues. The CDR3 spells CASKVSGSLYEQYF. The CDR3, as DNA: TGTGCCAGCAAGGTCAGTGGTTCGCTCTACGAGCAGTACTTC.

This clonotype was recorded many times. The rearrangement joins TRBV28 to TRBJ2-5; possibly TRBD1 or TRBD2 for D (5 bases each). Germline-derived CDR1 and CDR2 are MDHEN and SYDVKM. Between the trimmed V and J ends, which lost 3 bases and 2 bases, there was a span of 7 bases. The CDR3 is made up of 13 amino acids. CDR3 protein: CASSLGRQETQYF. CDR3 bases: TGTGCCAGCAGTTTGGGACGACAAGAGACCCAGTACTTC.

This clonotype showed up many times. The rearrangement links TRBV4-1 to TRBJ2-1; 10 nucleotides align to TRBD2. The J segment lost 9 bases and the V segment lost 1 base, leaving 6 bases of the junction unmatched. CDR3 size: 15 residues. CDR1 is MGHRA and CDR2 is YSYEKL in the germline V gene. DNA of the CDR3: TGCGCCAGCAGCCAAGGCAGCGGGAGGGCCGGTGAGCAGTTCTTC. The encoded protein is CASSQGSGRAGEQFF.

The table lists this clonotype with many counts. CDR3 sequence reads: CSARGATDTQYF. The CDR3 nucleotides are TGCAGTGCTAGAGGTGCGACAGATACGCAGTATTTT. The V and J genes are TRBV20-1 and TRBJ2-3; D not certain. The CDR3 contains 12 residues. CDR1 is DFQATT and CDR2 is SNEGSKA in the germline V gene (reference sequence). Trimming left V 1 base short and J 3 bases short, with 5 bases between.

This clonotype was counted at least ten times. The chain recombines TRBV5-1 with TRBJ2-5; 8 positions match TRBD1. The CDR3 contains 14 residues. From germline, CDR1 is SGHRS and CDR2 YFSETQ. V dropped 1 base and J dropped 2; count of bases not matched to a gene: 1. The CDR3 loop reads CASSLNRGQETQYF. The DNA for the CDR3 is TGCGCCAGCAGCTTGAACAGGGGGCAAGAGACCCAGTACTTC.

There are a few counts of this clonotype. The rearrangement joins TRBV10-3 to TRBJ2-2; perhaps D is TRBD1 or TRBD2 (5 bases each). Germline CDR1 ENHRY, CDR2 SYGVKD. This CDR3 spans 16 amino acids. The V end was cut by 6 bases, the J end by 2 bases, with 16 bases between. CDR3 in amino acids: CAIRGVTAENTGELFF. Here the CDR3 DNA reads TGTGCCATCAGGGGGGTGACAGCCGAAAACACCGGGGAGCTGTTTTTT.

This clonotype was counted many times. The gene calls are TRBV7-2 and TRBJ2-1; TRBD2 agrees at 7 bases. This CDR3 has 16 residues. V shed 2 bases and J 0 bases; nucleotides not matched to a gene: 4. Looked up from germline, CDR1 is SGHTA and CDR2 is FQGNSA. The CDR3 sequence: CASSLIAGYSYNEQFF. The CDR3 DNA reads as TGTGCCAGCAGCTTAATAGCGGGTTACTCCTACAATGAGCAGTTCTTC.

This clonotype was found a few times. The V call is TRBV20-1, the J call TRBJ2-7, with 9 nucleotides matching TRBD2. This CDR3 has 13 amino acids. Germline V gene data show CDR1 as DFQATT and CDR2 as SNEGSKA (reference sequence). After removal of 4 bases from V and 2 bases from J, the junction contained 3 bases not matched to a gene. In DNA, the CDR3 is TGCAGTGCTACCGGGACTAGCCCCTACGAGCAGTACTTC. Its translation is CSATGTSPYEQYF.

In its sample, this clonotype was seen many times. This chain connects TRBV7-2 to TRBJ1-5; D not resolved. Trimming removed 5 bases at V and 2 bases at J, with 13 bases between. The germline CDR1 and CDR2 sequences are SGHTA and FQGNSA. This CDR3 has 15 amino acids. CDR3 DNA: TGTGCCAGCAGCAGCTCCCCGTGGGGCAATCAGCCCCAGCATTTT. It specifies CASSSSPWGNQPQHF. Looking up the rest from reference TRBV7-2 and TRBJ1-5 gives the full variable domain: GAGVSQSPSNKVTEKGKDVELRCDPISGHTALYWYRQSLGQGLEFLIYFQGNSAPDKSGLPSDRFSAERTGGSVSTLTIQRTQQEDSAVYLCASSSSPWGNQPQHFGDGTRLSIL.

This chain links TRBV5-8 with TRBJ2-3; 7 bases are a match to TRBD2. V lost 5 bases to trimming and J lost 0 bases; unmatched junction nucleotides: 3. Germline-derived CDR1 and CDR2 are SGHTS and YDEGEE. This CDR3 region has 14 residues. This chain's CDR3 is CASRGGTSTDTQYF. The DNA for the CDR3 is TGTGCCAGCAGGGGGGGGACCAGCACAGATACGCAGTATTTT.

This clonotype was seen repeatedly, ten times or more. V usage is TRBV3-1 and J usage is TRBJ2-5, with unresolved D. The germline V gene has CDR1 LGHDT and CDR2 YNNKEL (reference sequence). The CDR3 loop spans 16 amino acids. Trimming removed 1 base at V and 5 bases at J, with 17 bases between. The CDR3 bases are TGTGCCAGCAGCCAAGTCCCCGGGCCTCGTAGGGAGACCCAGTACTTC. Translation gives CASSQVPGPRRETQYF.